These 27 T cell receptor beta chains originate from one sample sequenced in a study of identical twins. MiXCR, applied by TCRdb to the 5' RACE reads, yields one record per CDR3 protein. The table lists 1.5 million to 2 million distinct CDR3 sequences, about 31% of them singletons. The sequenced material came from cord blood. The receptors were gathered from a newborn girl in good health.

The V call is TRBV29-1, the J call TRBJ2-7; 7 nucleotides line up with TRBD1. With 2 bases clipped from V and 3 bases from J, the junction kept 4 bases outside the gene matches. Germline V CDR1 and CDR2: SQVTM, ANQGSEA. The CDR3 loop spans 13 amino acids. The CDR3 sequence: CSVETGELYEQYF. The CDR3 DNA reads as TGCAGCGTTGAAACAGGGGAACTCTACGAGCAGTACTTC.

This clonotype was seen only a few times. The junction shows a germline mismatch at one end, possibly a read error. The rearrangement joins TRBV6-5 to TRBJ2-7; no firm D call. The end of the DNA fits TRBJ2-5 better, so the J call may be wrong. CDR1 is MNHEY, CDR2 SVGAGI, per germline. This CDR3 is 13 amino acids long. CDR3 in amino acids: CAGSYSLGETQYF. As DNA, the CDR3 is TGTGCCGGCAGTTACTCGCTAGGGGAGACCCAGTACTTC.

The chain employs TRBV2 and TRBJ2-7; TRBD2 agrees at 10 bases. The J call may be incorrect, as the DNA end agrees better with TRBJ2-5. CDR1 SNHLY and CDR2 FYNNEI come from the germline V gene. The CDR3 totals 14 residues. The CDR3 here is CASRSGTSVETQYF. CDR3 nucleotides: TGTGCCAGCAGGTCCGGGACTAGCGTCGAGACCCAGTACTTC.

This clonotype was observed many times. The CDR3 DNA reads as TGTGCCAGCAGTTTCCGCCTAGCGGGGCCATACAATGAGCAGTTCTTC. It yields the protein CASSFRLAGPYNEQFF. The chain uses TRBV12-3 or TRBV12-4 and TRBJ2-1; 9 bases match TRBD2. The CDR3 loop spans 16 amino acids. Losses at the gene ends were 3 bases for V and 4 bases for J; bases not matched to a gene: 7.

The J gene is TRBJ1-1, the V gene TRBV20-1, with D possibly being TRBD1 (5 bases). V was trimmed by 4 bases and J by 0 bases, leaving 12 bases between them. Germline V gives CDR1 DFQATT, CDR2 SNEGSKA (reference sequence). The CDR3 is 14 residues long. The CDR3: CSATYRSMNTEAFF. The CDR3 DNA is TGCAGTGCTACTTACAGGAGTATGAACACTGAAGCTTTCTTT.

Only a few counts were recorded for this clonotype. The CDR3 is CATGGSVTGSGEAFF. The CDR3 nucleotides are TGTGCCACCGGAGGATCTGTCACAGGGTCAGGTGAAGCTTTCTTT. This chain links TRBV7-9 with TRBJ1-1; possibly TRBD1 for D (6 bases). The CDR3 totals 15 residues. The V end was cut by 10 bases, the J end by 7 bases, with 25 bases between. Germline V gene lookup returns CDR1 SEHNR and CDR2 FQNEAQ (reference sequence).

The V gene is TRBV25-1, the J gene TRBJ2-7; 8 nucleotides agree with TRBD1. Per the germline V gene, CDR1 is MGHDK and CDR2 is SYGVNS. This CDR3 has 19 residues. The V segment lost 2 bases and the J segment 0 bases; nucleotides outside the gene matches: 15. The CDR3 bases are TGTGCCAGCAGTGAAGACATGAACCCACACGACAGGGGCTCCTACGAGCAGTACTTC. It translates to CASSEDMNPHDRGSYEQYF.

This clonotype was recorded at least ten times. The J gene is TRBJ2-6, the V gene TRBV10-3, with D uncertain. Trimming stripped 1 base from V and 7 bases from J, with 14 bases between. The V gene's germline CDR1 is ENHRY and CDR2 SYGVKD. CDR3 length equals 16 residues. CDR3 DNA sequence: TGTGCCATCAGTGAGTTGCTCCGTAAAGGTGCCAACGTCCTGACTTTC. Its protein is CAISELLRKGANVLTF.

There are a few counts of this clonotype. Written as DNA, the CDR3 is TGTGCCAGCAGTTTATATATCCTAGATACGCAGTATTTT. Translation: CASSLYILDTQYF. The V call is TRBV12-3 or TRBV12-4, the J call TRBJ2-3; D gene unclear. The length of the CDR3 is 13 residues. The V end was cut by 2 bases, the J end by 5 bases, with 8 bases between.

This clonotype was counted between two and nine times. The genes are TRBV28 and TRBJ2-7, with TRBD2 identical over 7 bases. Trimming took 6 bases from V and 9 from J; bases not matched to a gene: 20. The germline V gene has CDR1 MDHEN and CDR2 SYDVKM. There are 16 residues in the CDR3. The CDR3 DNA sequence: TGTGCCAGCAGACCCTTCCGGACTAGTAGATTGGATTGGCAGTACTTC. Translating gives CASRPFRTSRLDWQYF.

CDR3 bases: TGTGCCAGCAGTACCCAGGGACAGTTGAACACTGAAGCTTTCTTT. Amino acids: CASSTQGQLNTEAFF. This rearrangement joins TRBV2 to TRBJ1-1, with 7 bases identical to TRBD1. Per germline, CDR1 SNHLY and CDR2 FYNNEI. The CDR3 runs 15 residues. V dropped 5 bases and J dropped 0; count of bases not matched to a gene: 6.

Concerning this clonotype itself: At one end, the junction sequence differs from germline, possibly due to a read error. V is TRBV7-7 and J is TRBJ2-1; D call uncertain. Germline CDR1 SSHAT, CDR2 FNYEAQ (reference sequence). The CDR3 contains 15 residues. Written as DNA, the CDR3 is TGTGCTAGCAGCTTAGAGTGGCCCCACCTGAATGAGCAGTTCTTC. It codes for CASSLEWPHLNEQFF.

V usage is TRBV9 and J usage is TRBJ2-2, with D perhaps matching TRBD2 (5 bases). Germline CDR1 reads SGDLS; CDR2 reads YYNGEE. The CDR3 is 16 amino acids. Trimming pared 0 bases from V and 0 bases from J, leaving 9 bases between. The CDR3 here is CASSVGTSPNTGELFF. The CDR3 coding sequence is TGTGCCAGCAGCGTAGGAACTAGTCCGAACACCGGGGAGCTGTTTTTT.

The rearrangement uses TRBV7-2 and TRBJ2-1, with D uncertain. This CDR3 spans 16 amino acids. From germline, CDR1 is SGHTA and CDR2 FQGNSA. Trimming took 4 bases from V and 0 from J, leaving 13 bases between them. Here the CDR3 DNA reads TGTGCCAGCAGCTCCCGGGCCGTAGTCTCCTACAATGAGCAGTTCTTC. This codes for CASSSRAVVSYNEQFF.

A few counts support this clonotype. The CDR3 DNA follows: TGTGCCAGCAGCTCTCTAGCGGGGGTTACCAATGAGCAGTTCTTC. Translating it yields CASSSLAGVTNEQFF. The V gene is TRBV11-2, the J gene TRBJ2-1, with 10 bases aligning to TRBD2. The germline CDR1 and CDR2 sequences are SGHAT and FQNNGV. The CDR3 totals 15 residues. Unmatched junction bases numbered 6, after V lost 4 bases and J lost 6 bases.

The chain recombines TRBV11-1 with TRBJ2-7; 9 positions agree with TRBD2. This CDR3 has 15 residues. Germline V CDR1 and CDR2: SGHAT, FQDESV (reference sequence). The V segment lost 1 base and the J segment 7 bases; nucleotides outside the gene matches: 8. In DNA, the CDR3 is TGTGCCAGCAGCTTAGTGGTGACTAGCGGCAATGAGCAGTACTTC. This gives the protein CASSLVVTSGNEQYF.

The J gene is TRBJ2-4, the V gene TRBV3-1; 8 bases are shared with TRBD1. The closer fit of TRBJ2-7 to the DNA end suggests the J call may be wrong. CDR3 size: 15 residues. The germline V gene has CDR1 LGHDT and CDR2 YNNKEL (reference sequence). CDR3 loop: CASSQEGQVLSEQYF. The CDR3 coding sequence is TGTGCCAGCAGCCAAGAGGGACAGGTCCTGTCCGAGCAGTACTTC.

The CDR3 sequence is CAISDQGLGGELFF. In nucleotides, the CDR3 is TGTGCCATCAGTGACCAGGGGCTGGGCGGGGAGCTGTTTTTT. This rearrangement joins TRBV10-3 to TRBJ2-2, with TRBD1 as a possible D gene (6 bases). From germline, CDR1 is ENHRY and CDR2 SYGVKD. The CDR3 runs to 14 residues. V shed 3 bases and J shed 7 bases, with 12 bases lying between them.

The chain carries TRBV18 and TRBJ2-1; 7 bases are a match to TRBD1. This CDR3 comprises 16 residues. Looked up from germline, CDR1 is KGHSH and CDR2 is LQKENI. V gave up 4 bases and J gave up 5 bases; unmatched junction bases: 11. CDR3 sequence reads: CASSLWTGSVDNEQFF. The CDR3 coding sequence is TGTGCCAGCTCACTTTGGACAGGAAGCGTGGACAATGAGCAGTTCTTC.

The table lists this clonotype with many counts. The chain employs TRBV29-1 and TRBJ2-1, with unresolved D. CDR1 and CDR2 (germline): SQVTM, ANQGSEA. The V and J ends lost 7 bases and 6 bases respectively, with 7 bases between them. The CDR3 sequence is 10 residues long. Here the CDR3 reads CSAVLNEQFF. The DNA of the CDR3 is TGCAGCGCCGTTCTCAATGAGCAGTTCTTC.

Many counts were recorded for this clonotype. One end of the junction varies from germline; a read error may be responsible. V is TRBV5-1 and J is TRBJ2-3; no definite D call. CDR3 size: 12 residues. CDR1 is SGHRS and CDR2 is YFSETQ in the germline V gene. The DNA for the CDR3 is TGTGCCAGCAGTGCAGGCACAGATACGCAGTATTTT. Protein product: CASSAGTDTQYF.

The chain combines TRBV25-1 with TRBJ1-1; no clear D. The germline V gene encodes CDR1 MGHDK and CDR2 SYGVNS. With 5 bases removed from V and 3 bases from J, the gap between germline ends came to 10 bases. This CDR3 has 13 amino acids. The CDR3 is CASSIGRDTEAFF. The CDR3 region has the DNA TGTGCCAGCAGTATCGGTCGAGACACTGAAGCTTTCTTT.

The V gene is TRBV3-1, the J gene TRBJ2-3, with D tentatively TRBD2 (6 bases). The ends were cut back, 3 bases at V and 6 bases at J, with 22 bases in the middle. Per germline, CDR1 LGHDT and CDR2 YNNKEL (reference sequence). The CDR3 totals 17 residues. The CDR3 DNA reads TGTGCCAGCAGCCAGAGAGGCGTAGCGGCTGGTTTGGATACGCAGTATTTT. Protein sequence: CASSQRGVAAGLDTQYF.

This clonotype was observed a handful of times. This CDR3 is CASSQDTFFEQYF. CDR3 nucleotides: TGCGCCAGCAGCCAAGACACGTTTTTTGAGCAGTACTTC. The gene calls are TRBV4-1 and TRBJ2-7, with D uncertain. CDR3 size: 13 residues. Germline assignment: CDR1 MGHRA and CDR2 YSYEKL. The V end lost 0 bases, the J end lost 7 bases, and 10 bases lay between the germline ends.

This clonotype was picked up a small number of times. The V and J genes are TRBV3-1 and TRBJ1-5; D is unresolved. Looked up from germline, CDR1 is LGHDT and CDR2 is YNNKEL (reference sequence). CDR3 length equals 13 residues. The ends were cut back, 1 base at V and 7 bases at J, with 8 bases in the middle. The CDR3: CASSQVTGQPQHF. The DNA of the CDR3 is TGTGCCAGCAGCCAAGTAACGGGACAGCCCCAGCATTTT.

The gene calls are TRBV27 and TRBJ1-2; no reliable D call. Trimming shortened V by 5 bases and J by 2 bases, and 15 bases separated the two germline ends. The CDR3 covers 15 residues. Germline V gene sequence: CDR1 MNHEY, CDR2 SMNVEV (reference sequence). As DNA, the CDR3 is TGTGCCAGCAGTCCTACTCGGGCCCTCAACTATGGCTACACCTTC. This sequence encodes CASSPTRALNYGYTF.

The genes are TRBV20-1 and TRBJ2-7; a possible D gene is TRBD1 (6 bases). This CDR3 has 12 amino acids. Germline V lookup: CDR1 DFQATT, CDR2 SNEGSKA (reference sequence). V was clipped by 5 bases and J by 2 bases, with 10 bases between them. The CDR3 nucleotides are TGCAGTGCTTTTCGACAGGCCTACGAGCAGTACTTC. Protein product: CSAFRQAYEQYF.